This entry is about one TCR beta chain. Its antigen is not known. The data derive from a study of T cell responses to AZD1222 COVID-19 vaccine. Overall study findings and caveats: At baseline, seropositivity was found in only 5 to 7 AZD1222 recipients. Spike was spanned by vaccine-associated CD4 TCRs, with dominance at 160-218 and 743-854. Spike-specific TCR depth and breadth grew after two AZD1222 doses.

The germline V gene encodes CDR1 LGHNT and CDR2 FRNRAP. This CDR3 spans 16 amino acids. V lost 4 bases and J lost 1; bases outside the gene matches: 9. The method was immunoSEQ multiplex PCR; TCRdb's version includes in-frame clones alone and lacks a portion of them. There are 110,000 or so clones in the sample; around 83% occur only once, and around 17% lies in the top ten. Sequenced here: peripheral blood, sampled 28 days after the second AZD1222 dose. The chain uses TRBV12-5 and TRBJ1-2; TRBD1 matches at 7 bases. This TCR came from an adult who received the AZD1222 COVID-19 vaccine. The CDR3 protein is CASGSGDRVGNYGYTF. The CDR3, as DNA: TGTGCTAGTGGTTCGGGAGACAGGGTCGGTAACTATGGCTACACCTTC.